These 4 T cell receptor beta chains were all obtained from the same sample, sequenced in a study of T-cell memory formation after mild COVID-19. TCRdb re-analysed the 5' RACE reads in MiXCR, keeping a single row per CDR3 protein. Among over 350,000 distinct CDR3 sequences listed, roughly a quarter were seen once. Specimen: PBMCs or a T cell subset sorted from them (not recorded which). These receptors came from an adult woman who had mild COVID-19 (a few samples of this study predate the infection). Cell type and time point are not known.

J is TRBJ2-5 and V is TRBV13; D might be TRBD1 (7 bases). Trimming stripped 7 bases from V and 5 bases from J, with 11 bases between. The CDR3 runs to 12 residues. CDR1 is PRHDT, CDR2 FYEKMQ, per germline (reference sequence). The CDR3 reads CASTQGGETQYF. The CDR3 nucleotides are TGTGCCAGCACCCAGGGGGGTGAGACCCAGTACTTC.

This chain connects TRBV5-1 to TRBJ1-3; a possible D gene is TRBD1 (5 bases). The CDR3 consists of 16 residues. V shed 0 bases and J shed 0 bases, with 10 bases lying between them. Germline V gives CDR1 SGHRS, CDR2 YFSETQ. In DNA form, the CDR3 reads TGCGCCAGCAGCTTGGATTGGGGGAGCTCTGGAAACACCATATATTTT. This gives the protein CASSLDWGSSGNTIYF.

The rearrangement links TRBV5-1 to TRBJ2-7, with no clear D. Trimming cost V 0 bases and J 5 bases, with 12 bases left between them. CDR1 SGHRS and CDR2 YFSETQ come from the germline V gene. The CDR3 consists of 14 residues. In DNA, the CDR3 is TGCGCCAGCAGCTTGGACCCTTTAGCCGACGAGCAGTACTTC. It translates to CASSLDPLADEQYF.

The rearrangement joins TRBV7-6 to TRBJ2-1; D may be TRBD1 or TRBD2 (5 bases each). CDR3 length: 16 amino acids. Trimming took 3 bases from V and 3 from J, leaving 15 bases between them. Germline CDR1 reads SGHVS; CDR2 reads FNYEAQ. Here the CDR3 reads CASSFTGLGDYNEQFF. CDR3 in DNA: TGTGCCAGCAGCTTCACAGGCCTCGGGGACTACAATGAGCAGTTCTTC.